The 25 T cell receptor beta chains below were found in one sample sequenced in a study of early T cells in non-severe SARS-CoV-2 infection. TCRdb reprocessed the 5' RACE reads with MiXCR, giving one entry per CDR3 protein. The profile shows about 64,000 distinct CDR3 sequences, 20% to 25% of them singletons. The material sequenced was whole blood, taken at baseline. All receptors come from an adult who was a healthcare worker with PCR-confirmed SARS-CoV-2 infection or an uninfected control (not recorded which).

The sample holds a few counts of this clonotype. The chain is built from TRBV5-1 and TRBJ2-5, with D possibly matching TRBD1 (6 bases). The V end was cut by 0 bases, the J end by 8 bases, with 14 bases between. The CDR3 extends over 14 amino acids. The V gene's germline CDR1 is SGHRS and CDR2 YFSETQ. As DNA, the CDR3 is TGCGCCAGCAGCTTGGCGTCAGGGGCCGCCACCCAGTACTTC. Its protein is CASSLASGAATQYF. Based on the CDR3 plus reference TRBV5-1 and TRBJ2-5, the full variable domain is KAGVTQTPRYLIKTRGQQVTLSCSPISGHRSVSWYQQTPGQGLQFLFEYFSETQRNKGNFPGRFSGRQFSNSRSEMNVSTLELGDSALYLCASSLASGAATQYFGPGTRLLVL.

There are a few counts of this clonotype. The J gene is TRBJ1-2, the V gene TRBV2; TRBD1 might be the D (5 bases). V lost 11 bases and J lost 9, with 25 bases in between. The length of the CDR3 is 14 residues. Germline CDR1 SNHLY, CDR2 FYNNEI. The CDR3: CAGLTGTPRESYTF. The CDR3 DNA reads TGTGCCGGCCTCACCGGGACTCCTCGCGAGAGCTACACCTTC.

This clonotype was counted a few times. The rearrangement links TRBV7-8 to TRBJ1-2; D remains unclear. The CDR3 is made up of 13 amino acids. Trimming shortened V by 5 bases and J by 8 bases, and 15 bases separated the two germline ends. Germline CDR1 is SGHVS and CDR2 is FQNEAQ. CDR3 DNA sequence: TGTGCCAGCAGCCCGGCGCCCGCCGGAGGCTACACCTTC. This codes for CASSPAPAGGYTF.

The chain links TRBV5-4 to TRBJ2-7; D gene ambiguous. V dropped 4 bases and J dropped 2 bases, with 7 bases sitting between them. The CDR3 has 12 amino acids. The germline V gene has CDR1 SGHNT and CDR2 YYREEE (reference sequence). The CDR3: CASSVGTYEQYF. The CDR3 nucleotides read TGTGCCAGCAGCGTTGGAACCTACGAGCAGTACTTC.

The chain recombines TRBV30 with TRBJ2-7, with a possible D match to TRBD1 (5 bases). This CDR3 has 12 residues. Germline V gene sequence: CDR1 GTSNPN, CDR2 SVGIG (reference sequence). V lost 5 bases, J lost 2 bases, and 10 bases lay in between. In nucleotides, the CDR3 is TGTGCCTGGGGTACAGGAGCCTACGAGCAGTACTTC. It is translated as CAWGTGAYEQYF.

The sample holds many counts of this clonotype. This chain links TRBV11-2 with TRBJ1-5; D is ambiguous. The CDR3 loop spans 16 amino acids. Germline loops: CDR1 SGHAT, CDR2 FQNNGV. The V end was cut by 5 bases, the J end by 2 bases, with 16 bases between. The CDR3 DNA sequence: TGTGCCAGCAGCCCCCTGAGGAGGGATGGCAATCAGCCCCAGCATTTT. Its translation: CASSPLRRDGNQPQHF.

This clonotype has more than one count but fewer than ten. CDR3 in amino acids: CASGLVFGTGGRNTEAFF. The CDR3 region has the DNA TGTGCTAGTGGTTTGGTATTTGGGACAGGGGGCCGGAACACTGAAGCTTTCTTT. The chain joins TRBV12-5 to TRBJ1-1; 12 positions agree with TRBD1. V was pared by 0 bases and J by 1 base, with 6 bases of the junction left unmatched. This CDR3 is built from 18 residues. Germline V gene data show CDR1 as LGHNT and CDR2 as FRNRAP.

This clonotype was observed a few times. The V call is TRBV2, the J call TRBJ2-7, with TRBD1 matching 10 bases. The J segment lost 1 base and the V segment lost 2 bases, leaving 2 bases of the junction unmatched. The CDR3 length is 15 residues. Germline CDR1 is SNHLY and CDR2 is FYNNEI. Written as DNA, the CDR3 is TGTGCCAGCAGTGAAAAGGGACAGGGGTCCTACGAGCAGTACTTC. This encodes CASSEKGQGSYEQYF.

Concerning this clonotype itself: This clone may be a read error of a much larger clone one base away. This chain connects TRBV20-1 to TRBJ2-1; D unresolved. This CDR3 has 15 residues. CDR1 DFQATT and CDR2 SNEGSKA come from the germline V gene (reference sequence). CDR3 loop: CSAMTLVGSYNQQFF. The CDR3 nucleotides are TGCAGTGCTATGACACTCGTGGGCTCCTACAATCAGCAGTTCTTC.

The genes are TRBV12-5 and TRBJ1-5; D is perhaps TRBD1 (6 bases). Germline loops: CDR1 LGHNT, CDR2 FRNRAP. The CDR3 has 16 amino acids. The V and J ends lost 3 bases and 3 bases respectively, with 15 bases between them. The CDR3 loop reads CASGFSPDRSNQPQHF. The CDR3 nucleotides are TGTGCTAGTGGTTTCTCGCCCGACAGGTCCAATCAGCCCCAGCATTTT. Using reference TRBV12-5 and TRBJ1-5 for the parts outside the CDR3, the full variable domain is DARVTQTPRHKVTEMGQEVTMRCQPILGHNTVFWYRQTMMQGLELLAYFRNRAPLDDSGMPKDRFSAEMPDATLATLKIQPSEPRDSAVYFCASGFSPDRSNQPQHFGDGTRLSIL.

In its sample, this clonotype was seen a few times. The chain uses TRBV3-1 and TRBJ1-1, with 8 bases fitting TRBD1. From germline, CDR1 is LGHDT and CDR2 YNNKEL (reference sequence). Unmatched junction bases numbered 11, after V lost 3 bases and J lost 11 bases. The CDR3 totals 14 residues. The CDR3 bases are TGTGCCAGCAGCCACGCGGACAGGGCCGGCGAGGCTTTCTTT. This gives the protein CASSHADRAGEAFF.

This clonotype was seen a few times. V gene TRBV12-3 or TRBV12-4 combines with J gene TRBJ1-3, with D hard to call. The CDR3 runs to 15 residues. V lost 1 base, J lost 2 bases, and 9 bases lay in between. The CDR3 DNA is TGTGCCAGCAGTTTAGGGCGATCCGCTGGAAACACCATATATTTT. Residues: CASSLGRSAGNTIYF.

This clonotype was observed a few times. V gene TRBV2 combines with J gene TRBJ2-4, with 11 bases fitting TRBD2. V was clipped by 8 bases and J by 6 bases; unmatched bases: 6. Germline V gene data show CDR1 as SNHLY and CDR2 as FYNNEI. CDR3 length equals 14 residues. The CDR3 DNA reads TGTGCCAGCGGCGGGACTAGCGGCGGAAACATTCAGTACTTC. Protein: CASGGTSGGNIQYF.

This clonotype was seen at least ten times. The chain links TRBV20-1 to TRBJ1-2, with D possibly TRBD1 on 5 matching bases. The CDR3 runs to 14 residues. V was clipped by 3 bases and J by 7 bases, with 18 bases between them. The germline gives CDR1 DFQATT, CDR2 SNEGSKA (reference sequence). The DNA of the CDR3 is TGCAGTGCTAGGGCCCGGGACTGGATTTCTGGCTACACCTTC. Protein product: CSARARDWISGYTF.

The chain joins TRBV2 to TRBJ2-3; 7 bases match TRBD1. J lost 1 base, V lost 7 bases, and 11 bases had no gene match. In germline, CDR1 is SNHLY, CDR2 FYNNEI. The length of the CDR3 is 16 residues. The CDR3 DNA sequence: TGTGCCAGCACCCTAAAGGGACAGCGAGGCACAGATACGCAGTATTTT. Encoded protein: CASTLKGQRGTDTQYF.

This clonotype appeared a few times. The chain combines TRBV5-6 with TRBJ2-1; D is ambiguous. Germline V gene data show CDR1 as SGHDT and CDR2 as YYEEEE. The length of the CDR3 is 14 residues. V shed 2 bases and J shed 6 bases, with 12 bases lying between them. CDR3 residues: CASSFGNSANEQFF. The DNA for the CDR3 is TGTGCCAGCAGCTTTGGGAACAGCGCCAATGAGCAGTTCTTC.

This clonotype was recorded a few times. The V gene is TRBV9, the J gene TRBJ2-1; D is uncertain. Deletions cut 2 bases from V and 8 bases from J, with 5 bases between. The germline V gene encodes CDR1 SGDLS and CDR2 YYNGEE. This CDR3 is built from 11 residues. The DNA of the CDR3 is TGTGCCAGCAGCGTTGGAGATGAGCAGTTCTTC. Translated, it gives CASSVGDEQFF.

The J gene is TRBJ1-1, the V gene TRBV20-1; tentative D call: TRBD1 (6 bases). Germline lookup yields CDR1 DFQATT and CDR2 SNEGSKA (reference sequence). Trimming removed 2 bases from V and 7 bases from J, with 11 bases in between. The CDR3 covers 12 residues. CDR3: CSARWDTIEAFF. The DNA of the CDR3 is TGCAGTGCTAGATGGGACACGATTGAAGCTTTCTTT.

This clonotype was observed a few times. The chain uses TRBV19 and TRBJ1-5, with D maybe TRBD1 (6 bases). This CDR3 contains 15 residues. Trimming took 6 bases from V and 0 from J, leaving 12 bases between them. From germline, CDR1 is LNHDA and CDR2 SQIVND (reference sequence). CDR3 sequence reads: CASSRDNLSNQPQHF. CDR3 nucleotide sequence: TGTGCCAGTAGCCGGGACAACCTTAGCAATCAGCCCCAGCATTTT.

About this clonotype: A clone one base away is much larger, so this may be a read error. V usage is TRBV7-9 and J usage is TRBJ2-6, with D unclear. Germline CDR1 is SEHNR and CDR2 is FQNEAQ (reference sequence). This CDR3 is built from 14 residues. V shed 3 bases and J shed 2 bases, with 5 bases lying between them. The CDR3 DNA follows: TGTGCCAGCAGCTTTGGGGCTGGGGCCAACGTCCTGACTTTC. Residues: CASSFGAGANVLTF.

This clonotype was observed a few times. The DNA for the CDR3 is TGTGCCATCAGTGAATCGACAGGCCAGTCACCCCTCCACTTT. As protein: CAISESTGQSPLHF. The chain employs TRBV10-3 and TRBJ1-6; perhaps TRBD1 as D (6 bases). The germline V gene encodes CDR1 ENHRY and CDR2 SYGVKD. The CDR3 sequence is 14 residues long. Trimming pared 3 bases from V and 10 bases from J, leaving 13 bases between.

The V and J genes are TRBV11-2 and TRBJ2-2, with 11 bases that match TRBD2. Unmatched junction bases numbered 9, after V lost 8 bases and J lost 7 bases. Germline values: CDR1 SGHAT, CDR2 FQNNGV. This CDR3 has 15 amino acids. CDR3: CASHRLAGYSGELFF. The CDR3 bases are TGTGCCAGCCATCGACTAGCGGGGTATAGCGGGGAGCTGTTTTTT. The variable domain in full, completed from reference TRBV11-2 and TRBJ2-2, reads EAGVAQSPRYKIIEKRQSVAFWCNPISGHATLYWYQQILGQGPKLLIQFQNNGVVDDSQLPKDRFSAERLKGVDSTLKIQPAKLEDSAVYLCASHRLAGYSGELFFGEGSRLTVL.

In this sample, this clonotype turned up a few times. The chain is built from TRBV5-1 and TRBJ1-4; a weak D match, TRBD1 (5 bases). This CDR3 region has 14 residues. V was shortened by 2 bases and J by 6 bases, with 11 bases between the two germline ends. The germline V gene has CDR1 SGHRS and CDR2 YFSETQ. The CDR3 protein is CASSFRDLDEKLFF. DNA of the CDR3: TGCGCCAGCAGCTTCAGGGATCTCGATGAAAAACTGTTTTTT.

V is TRBV6-5 and J is TRBJ2-3, with 10 positions matching TRBD2. With V trimmed by 6 bases and J by 5 bases, 5 bases remained unmatched. This CDR3 is 14 amino acids long. Germline CDR1 and CDR2: MNHEY and SVGAGI. Here the CDR3 reads CASRISGGGDTQYF. DNA for the CDR3: TGTGCCAGCAGGATAAGCGGGGGGGGAGATACGCAGTATTTT.

This chain connects TRBV7-6 to TRBJ1-2, with D unclear. Germline CDR1 SGHVS, CDR2 FNYEAQ. This CDR3 has 15 residues. V was cut by 5 bases and J by 7 bases, with 20 bases left in between. The CDR3 DNA reads TGTGCCAGCAGCCCCCTCGAGGGCTCATCGGCTGGCTACACCTTC. This encodes CASSPLEGSSAGYTF. The full variable domain, in which reference TRBV7-6 and TRBJ1-2 provide the parts outside the CDR3, is GAGVSQSPRYKVTKRGQDVALRCDPISGHVSLYWYRQALGQGPEFLTYFNYEAQQDKSGLPNDRFSAERPEGSISTLTIQRTEQRDSAMYRCASSPLEGSSAGYTFGSGTRLTVV.